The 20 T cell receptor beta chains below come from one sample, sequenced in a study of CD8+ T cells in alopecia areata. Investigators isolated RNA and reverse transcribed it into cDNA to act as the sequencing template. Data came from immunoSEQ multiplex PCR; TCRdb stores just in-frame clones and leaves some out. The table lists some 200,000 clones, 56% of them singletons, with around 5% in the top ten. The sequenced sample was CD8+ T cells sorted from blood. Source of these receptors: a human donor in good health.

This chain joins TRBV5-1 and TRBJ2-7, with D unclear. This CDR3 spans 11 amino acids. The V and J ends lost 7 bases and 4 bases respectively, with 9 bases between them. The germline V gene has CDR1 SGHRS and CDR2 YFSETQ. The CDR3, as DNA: TGCGCCAGCGGGTTCCTTTACGAGCAGTACTTC. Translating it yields CASGFLYEQYF.

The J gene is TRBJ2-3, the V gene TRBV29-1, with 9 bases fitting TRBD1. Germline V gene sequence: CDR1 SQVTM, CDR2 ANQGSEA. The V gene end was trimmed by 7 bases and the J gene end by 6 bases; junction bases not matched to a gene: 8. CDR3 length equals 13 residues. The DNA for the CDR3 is TGCAGCGACGTACACAGGGGGCTGGATACGCAGTATTTT. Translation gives CSDVHRGLDTQYF.

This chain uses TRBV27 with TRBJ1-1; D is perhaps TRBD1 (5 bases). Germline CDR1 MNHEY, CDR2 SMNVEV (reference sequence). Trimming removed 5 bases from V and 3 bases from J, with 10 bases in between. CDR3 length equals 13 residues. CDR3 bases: TGTGCCAGCAGTCCAGGACACCACACTGAAGCTTTCTTT. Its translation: CASSPGHHTEAFF.

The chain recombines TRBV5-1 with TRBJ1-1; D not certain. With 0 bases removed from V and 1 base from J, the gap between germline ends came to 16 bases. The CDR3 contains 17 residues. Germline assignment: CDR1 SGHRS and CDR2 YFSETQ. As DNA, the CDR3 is TGCGCCAGCAGCTTGGAGGCGGGAAGGCCTGGGAACACTGAAGCTTTCTTT. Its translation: CASSLEAGRPGNTEAFF.

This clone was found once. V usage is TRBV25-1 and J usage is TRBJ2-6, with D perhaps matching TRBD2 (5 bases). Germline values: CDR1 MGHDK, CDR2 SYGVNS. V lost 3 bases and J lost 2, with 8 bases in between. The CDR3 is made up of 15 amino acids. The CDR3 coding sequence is TGTGCCAGCAGTGACGGGGAAACTGGGGCCAACGTCCTGACTTTC. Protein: CASSDGETGANVLTF.

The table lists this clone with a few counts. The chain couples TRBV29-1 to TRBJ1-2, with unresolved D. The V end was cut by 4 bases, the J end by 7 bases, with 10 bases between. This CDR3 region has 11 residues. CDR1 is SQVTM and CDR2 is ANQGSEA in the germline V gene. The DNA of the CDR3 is TGCAGCGTTGCCGGGGATGCTGGCTACACCTTC. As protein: CSVAGDAGYTF.

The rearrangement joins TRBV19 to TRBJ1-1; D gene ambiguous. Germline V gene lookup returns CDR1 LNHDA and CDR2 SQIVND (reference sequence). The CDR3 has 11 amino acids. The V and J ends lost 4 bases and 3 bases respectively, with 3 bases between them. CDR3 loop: CASSTDTEAFF. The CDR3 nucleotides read TGTGCCAGTAGTACGGACACTGAAGCTTTCTTT.

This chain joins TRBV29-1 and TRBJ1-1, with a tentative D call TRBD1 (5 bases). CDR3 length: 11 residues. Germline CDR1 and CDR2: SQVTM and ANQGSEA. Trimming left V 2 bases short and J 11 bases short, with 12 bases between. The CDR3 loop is CSVESGLGAFF. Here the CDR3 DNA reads TGCAGCGTTGAATCGGGACTCGGGGCTTTCTTT. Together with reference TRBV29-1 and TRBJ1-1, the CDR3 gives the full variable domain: SAVISQKPSRDICQRGTSLTIQCQVDSQVTMMFWYRQQPGQSLTLIATANQGSEATYESGFVIDKFPISRPNLTFSTLTVSNMSPEDSSIYLCSVESGLGAFFGQGTRLTVV.

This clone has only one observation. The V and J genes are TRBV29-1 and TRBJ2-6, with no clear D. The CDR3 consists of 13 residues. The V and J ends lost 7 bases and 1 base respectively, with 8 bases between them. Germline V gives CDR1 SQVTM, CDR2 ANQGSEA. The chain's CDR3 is CSAIRSGANVLTF. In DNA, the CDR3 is TGCAGCGCCATTAGGTCTGGGGCCAACGTCCTGACTTTC.

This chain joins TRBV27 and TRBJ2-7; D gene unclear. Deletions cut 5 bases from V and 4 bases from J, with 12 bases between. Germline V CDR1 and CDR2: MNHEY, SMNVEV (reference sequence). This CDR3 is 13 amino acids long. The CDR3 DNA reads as TGTGCCAGCAGTCCAAAGGCAGGATACGAGCAGTACTTC. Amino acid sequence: CASSPKAGYEQYF.

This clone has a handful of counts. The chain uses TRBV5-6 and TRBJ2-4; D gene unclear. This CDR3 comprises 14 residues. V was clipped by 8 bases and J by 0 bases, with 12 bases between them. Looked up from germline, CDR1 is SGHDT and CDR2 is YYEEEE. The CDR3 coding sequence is TGTGCCAGTAGTCTCGATCTAGCCAAAAACATTCAGTACTTC. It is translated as CASSLDLAKNIQYF.

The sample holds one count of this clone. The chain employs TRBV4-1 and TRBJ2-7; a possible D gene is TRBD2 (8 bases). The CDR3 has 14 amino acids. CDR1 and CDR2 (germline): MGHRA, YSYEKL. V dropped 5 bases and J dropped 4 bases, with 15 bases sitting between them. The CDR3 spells CASSSREGAYEQYF. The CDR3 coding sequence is TGCGCCAGCAGCTCCCGGGAGGGGGCTTACGAGCAGTACTTC.

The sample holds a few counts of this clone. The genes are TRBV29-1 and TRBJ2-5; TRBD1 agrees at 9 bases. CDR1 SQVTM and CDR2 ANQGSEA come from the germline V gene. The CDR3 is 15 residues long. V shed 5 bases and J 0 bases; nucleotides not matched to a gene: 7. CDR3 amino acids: CSVTLDRGHQETQYF. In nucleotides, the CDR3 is TGCAGCGTTACATTGGACAGGGGCCACCAAGAGACCCAGTACTTC. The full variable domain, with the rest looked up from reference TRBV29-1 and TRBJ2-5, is SAVISQKPSRDICQRGTSLTIQCQVDSQVTMMFWYRQQPGQSLTLIATANQGSEATYESGFVIDKFPISRPNLTFSTLTVSNMSPEDSSIYLCSVTLDRGHQETQYFGPGTRLLVL.

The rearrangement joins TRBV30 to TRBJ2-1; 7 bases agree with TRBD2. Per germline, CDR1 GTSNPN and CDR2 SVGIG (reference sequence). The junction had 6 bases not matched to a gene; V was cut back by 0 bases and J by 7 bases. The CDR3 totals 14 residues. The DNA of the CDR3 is TGTGCCTGGAGTGTAATGACTAGCCAGAATGAGCAGTTCTTC. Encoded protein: CAWSVMTSQNEQFF.

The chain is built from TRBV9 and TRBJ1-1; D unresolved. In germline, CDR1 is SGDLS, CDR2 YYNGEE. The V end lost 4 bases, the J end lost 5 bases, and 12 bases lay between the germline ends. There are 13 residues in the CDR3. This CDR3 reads CASSTHEGTEAFF. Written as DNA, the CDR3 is TGTGCCAGCAGCACCCACGAAGGGACTGAAGCTTTCTTT.

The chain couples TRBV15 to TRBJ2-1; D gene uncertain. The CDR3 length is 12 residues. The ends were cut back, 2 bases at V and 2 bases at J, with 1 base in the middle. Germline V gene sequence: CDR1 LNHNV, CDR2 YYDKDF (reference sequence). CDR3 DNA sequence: TGTGCCACCAGCAGACCCTACAATGAGCAGTTCTTC. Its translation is CATSRPYNEQFF. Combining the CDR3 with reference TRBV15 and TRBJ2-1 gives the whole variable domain DAMVIQNPRYQVTQFGKPVTLSCSQTLNHNVMYWYQQKSSQAPKLLFHYYDKDFNNEADTPDNFQSRRPNTSFCFLDIRSPGLGDTAMYLCATSRPYNEQFFGPGTRLTVL.

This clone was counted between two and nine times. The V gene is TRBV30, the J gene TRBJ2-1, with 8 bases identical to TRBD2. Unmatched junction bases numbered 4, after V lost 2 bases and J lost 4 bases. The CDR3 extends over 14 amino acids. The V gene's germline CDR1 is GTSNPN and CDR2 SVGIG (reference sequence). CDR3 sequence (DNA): TGTGCCTGGAGTTTACTAGCGGAATACAATGAGCAGTTCTTC. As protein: CAWSLLAEYNEQFF.

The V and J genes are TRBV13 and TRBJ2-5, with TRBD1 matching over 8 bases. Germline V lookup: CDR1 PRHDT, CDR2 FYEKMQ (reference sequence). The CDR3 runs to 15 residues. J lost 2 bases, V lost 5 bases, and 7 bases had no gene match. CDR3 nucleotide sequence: TGTGCCAGCAGCGGCCGGGACAGGAGTCAAGAGACCCAGTACTTC. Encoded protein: CASSGRDRSQETQYF.

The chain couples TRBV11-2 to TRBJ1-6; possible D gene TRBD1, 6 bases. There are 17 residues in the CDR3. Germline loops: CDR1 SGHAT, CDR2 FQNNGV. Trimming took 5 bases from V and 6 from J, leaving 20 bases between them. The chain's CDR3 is CASSNSRDIFRNSPLHF. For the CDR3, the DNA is TGTGCCAGCAGCAATTCTAGGGACATTTTTCGTAATTCACCCCTCCACTTT. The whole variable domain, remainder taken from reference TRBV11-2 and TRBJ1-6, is EAGVAQSPRYKIIEKRQSVAFWCNPISGHATLYWYQQILGQGPKLLIQFQNNGVVDDSQLPKDRFSAERLKGVDSTLKIQPAKLEDSAVYLCASSNSRDIFRNSPLHFGNGTRLTVT.

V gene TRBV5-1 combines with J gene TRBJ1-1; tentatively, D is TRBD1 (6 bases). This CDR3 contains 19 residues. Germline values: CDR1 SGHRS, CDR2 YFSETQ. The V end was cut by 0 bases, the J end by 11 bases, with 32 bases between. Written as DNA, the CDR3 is TGCGCCAGCAGCTTGGAGGGGACACCCCGAGCATCTTCCCAACTTGGGGCTTTCTTT. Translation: CASSLEGTPRASSQLGAFF.